This record looks at one T cell receptor (beta chain) sequence and its context. Its antigen is not identified. These data come from a study of cytomegalovirus exposure and HLA in healthy donors. PCR primers comprised 60 Vbeta and 13 Jbeta primers. Data came from immunoSEQ multiplex PCR; TCRdb stores just in-frame clones and leaves some out. The data show 150,000 to 200,000 clones, roughly 72% seen once. This CDR3 region has 14 residues. Trimming took 0 bases from V and 0 from J, leaving 4 bases between them. Germline CDR1 reads SGHDT; CDR2 reads YYEEEE. Broader study findings: DRB1 showed the most TCR associations and HLA-C the fewest in a later analysis, as rates varied by HLA locus. Later analysis identified 16,000 or so TCR beta sequences associated with HLA alleles, using a false discovery rate threshold of 0.05.

This TCR came from a middle-aged woman in good health and CMV-seronegative. Sequenced sample: PBMCs. The chain recombines TRBV5-6 with TRBJ1-5; D unclear. In nucleotides, the CDR3 is TGTGCCAGCAGCTTGGGCGGTAGCAATCAGCCCCAGCATTTT. Translation gives CASSLGGSNQPQHF.